The 21 T cell receptor beta chains in this list originate from one sample, sequenced in a study of CD8+ T cells in alopecia areata. In each case, RNA was isolated and then reverse transcribed into cDNA as the sequencing template. This table comes from immunoSEQ multiplex PCR, and its TCRdb copy is limited to in-frame clones, with some not included. The sample yields roughly 180,000 clones, approximately 56% seen once. The treatment was: oral pan-JAK inhibitor, 5-10 mg twice daily. The starting material was CD4+ T cells sorted from blood, obtained at week 4, from a patient treated with tofacitinib. These receptors were collected from a human donor with alopecia areata.

The rearrangement links TRBV11-2 to TRBJ2-3, with D possibly matching TRBD2 (7 bases). Germline assignment: CDR1 SGHAT and CDR2 FQNNGV. V was pared by 1 base and J by 0 bases, with 14 bases between. The CDR3 covers 17 residues. This CDR3 is CASSLASGGLSTDTQYF. CDR3 in DNA: TGTGCCAGCAGCTTAGCCTCGGGGGGCTTGAGCACAGATACGCAGTATTTT.

The chain employs TRBV27 and TRBJ2-1; 7 bases match TRBD1. CDR3 length: 16 amino acids. The V gene end was trimmed by 5 bases and the J gene end by 2 bases; junction bases not matched to a gene: 9. In germline, CDR1 is MNHEY, CDR2 SMNVEV (reference sequence). CDR3 amino acids: CASSTFRQGAYNEQFF. The CDR3 region has the DNA TGTGCCAGCAGTACCTTCCGACAGGGAGCCTACAATGAGCAGTTCTTC.

The rearrangement joins TRBV9 to TRBJ2-2, with D maybe TRBD2 (6 bases). Trimming took off 0 bases at V and 3 bases at J, with 12 bases between the two ends. Germline V gene sequence: CDR1 SGDLS, CDR2 YYNGEE. The CDR3 runs 16 residues. The CDR3 nucleotides are TGTGCCAGCAGCGTAGTTCCGGGGGACGACACCGGGGAGCTGTTTTTT. Its protein is CASSVVPGDDTGELFF. Full variable domain (rest looked up from reference TRBV9 and TRBJ2-2): DSGVTQTPKHLITATGQRVTLRCSPRSGDLSVYWYQQSLDQGLQFLIQYYNGEERAKGNILERFSAQQFPDLHSELNLSSLELGDSALYFCASSVVPGDDTGELFFGEGSRLTVL.

This clone was detected only a few times. J is TRBJ1-1 and V is TRBV18; 7 bases line up with TRBD1. Germline V CDR1 and CDR2: KGHSH, LQKENI. There are 17 residues in the CDR3. V was clipped by 3 bases and J by 4 bases; unmatched bases: 14. The CDR3: CASSPRDRQGSGTEAFF. CDR3 sequence (DNA): TGTGCCAGCTCACCCCGAGATCGACAGGGATCAGGCACTGAAGCTTTCTTT.

The chain links TRBV29-1 to TRBJ1-1; D is possibly TRBD1 (6 bases). The CDR3 is 11 residues long. Germline CDR1 reads SQVTM; CDR2 reads ANQGSEA. The germline V and J ends were trimmed by 7 bases and 11 bases, with 17 bases remaining between them. CDR3 bases: TGCAGCGCCCGGGACACTGAGAGGGCTTTCTTT. It codes for CSARDTERAFF.

This rearrangement joins TRBV11-2 to TRBJ2-6; D remains unclear. Trimming took off 1 base at V and 4 bases at J, with 8 bases between the two ends. CDR1 and CDR2 from the germline V gene are SGHAT and FQNNGV. This CDR3 comprises 15 residues. Written as DNA, the CDR3 is TGTGCCAGCAGCTTAGTGGTTACCGGGGCCAACGTCCTGACTTTC. This sequence encodes CASSLVVTGANVLTF.

The chain carries TRBV29-1 and TRBJ1-6; 8 nucleotides line up with TRBD1. The ends lost 4 bases at V and 4 bases at J; junction bases unmatched: 6. There are 15 residues in the CDR3. CDR1 and CDR2 (germline): SQVTM, ANQGSEA. In nucleotides, the CDR3 is TGCAGCGTTGCTACCGGGACAGGTTATAATTCACCCCTCCACTTT. Protein sequence: CSVATGTGYNSPLHF.

The chain has TRBV7-2 and TRBJ1-3; D perhaps matches TRBD1 (6 bases). Germline CDR1 is SGHTA and CDR2 is FQGNSA. This CDR3 region has 14 residues. V was cut by 5 bases and J by 4 bases, with 12 bases left in between. Here the CDR3 reads CASSIRGLGNTIYF. CDR3 coding DNA: TGTGCCAGCAGCATCAGGGGTCTCGGAAACACCATATATTTT.

V and J are TRBV5-4 and TRBJ2-2; 8 bases are a match to TRBD1. The CDR3 has 16 amino acids. After removal of 0 bases from V and 5 bases from J, the junction contained 6 bases not matched to a gene. CDR1 and CDR2 from the germline V gene are SGHNT and YYREEE (reference sequence). CDR3 nucleotides: TGTGCCAGCAGCTTGGGTCAGGGGGCGCAAACCGGGGAGCTGTTTTTT. It encodes CASSLGQGAQTGELFF.

This clone came up a few times. The rearrangement links TRBV10-3 to TRBJ1-4; possible D gene TRBD1, 5 bases. Germline CDR1 reads ENHRY; CDR2 reads SYGVKD. Trimming took off 8 bases at V and 7 bases at J, with 17 bases between the two ends. The CDR3 totals 14 residues. This CDR3 is CAIGTGEQGEKLFF. CDR3 DNA sequence: TGTGCCATCGGGACCGGGGAGCAAGGTGAAAAACTGTTTTTT.

For this clone: This CDR3 is also generated by other DNA sequences in the sample. V and J are TRBV30 and TRBJ1-6, with TRBD1 as a possible D gene (5 bases). Germline V gene data show CDR1 as GTSNPN and CDR2 as SVGIG (reference sequence). CDR3 length: 14 residues. V shed 0 bases and J shed 11 bases, with 14 bases lying between them. CDR3 in amino acids: CAWSVQVSPAPLHF. CDR3 sequence (DNA): TGTGCCTGGAGTGTACAGGTATCACCCGCACCCCTCCACTTT.

This clone turned up a few times. The V gene is TRBV5-1, the J gene TRBJ1-2; 8 positions agree with TRBD1. V lost 4 bases and J lost 7; bases outside the gene matches: 18. The length of the CDR3 is 17 residues. Per germline, CDR1 SGHRS and CDR2 YFSETQ. CDR3 DNA sequence: TGCGCCAGCAGCCCCCGCCCCGAGCCGGGACAGGAGAGTGGCTACACCTTC. This sequence encodes CASSPRPEPGQESGYTF.

This clone showed up just a few times. V is TRBV7-2 and J is TRBJ1-2, with D hard to call. The germline V gene encodes CDR1 SGHTA and CDR2 FQGNSA. V was clipped by 5 bases and J by 8 bases, with 15 bases between them. The CDR3 has 13 residues. CDR3 sequence reads: CASSPLGTHGYTF. In nucleotides, the CDR3 is TGTGCCAGCAGCCCCCTGGGAACACACGGCTACACCTTC.

V is TRBV29-1 and J is TRBJ1-2; the D is unclear. The V gene's germline CDR1 is SQVTM and CDR2 ANQGSEA. CDR3 length: 11 residues. The V end lost 3 bases, the J end lost 0 bases, and 2 bases lay between the germline ends. CDR3 nucleotides: TGCAGCGTTGAGTCTAACTATGGCTACACCTTC. Translation: CSVESNYGYTF. Based on the CDR3 plus reference TRBV29-1 and TRBJ1-2, the full variable domain is SAVISQKPSRDICQRGTSLTIQCQVDSQVTMMFWYRQQPGQSLTLIATANQGSEATYESGFVIDKFPISRPNLTFSTLTVSNMSPEDSSIYLCSVESNYGYTFGSGTRLTVV.

The chain employs TRBV30 and TRBJ2-2; TRBD2 aligns across 9 bases. CDR1 and CDR2 from the germline V gene are GTSNPN and SVGIG (reference sequence). The V and J ends lost 2 bases and 3 bases, in that order; junction bases with no gene match: 4. The CDR3 has 15 amino acids. CDR3 sequence: CAWSLAGSDTGELFF. CDR3 DNA: TGTGCCTGGAGTCTAGCGGGGTCGGACACCGGGGAGCTGTTTTTT.

A few counts support this clone. The chain links TRBV23-1 to TRBJ1-2, with D unclear. TRBV23-1 is given ORF status, its function remaining uncertain. V was cut by 0 bases and J by 2 bases, with 7 bases left in between. This CDR3 spans 14 amino acids. CDR3 bases: TGCGCCAGCAGTCAATCCAAACGGAACTATGGCTACACCTTC. This translates into CASSQSKRNYGYTF.

This clone came up a few times. The genes are TRBV6-5 and TRBJ2-7; TRBD1 matches 8 bases. V was clipped by 0 bases and J by 4 bases; unmatched bases: 5. The CDR3 sequence is 15 residues long. Germline values: CDR1 MNHEY, CDR2 SVGAGI. The CDR3 bases are TGTGCCAGCAGTTACTCGAGCGGACAGGGTTACGAGCAGTACTTC. Translation gives CASSYSSGQGYEQYF.

The chain recombines TRBV29-1 with TRBJ2-6, with D unresolved. V lost 3 bases, J lost 3 bases, and 6 bases lay in between. CDR3 length: 13 residues. CDR1 is SQVTM and CDR2 is ANQGSEA in the germline V gene. DNA for the CDR3: TGCAGCGTTGACGGGCGTGGGGCCAACGTCCTGACTTTC. Translating it yields CSVDGRGANVLTF.

CDR3 sequence reads: CASSVGDIAAEAFF. In DNA form, the CDR3 reads TGTGCCAGCAGCGTAGGGGACATCGCTGCTGAAGCTTTCTTT. The V gene is TRBV9, the J gene TRBJ1-1; D is possibly TRBD1 (6 bases). CDR1 is SGDLS and CDR2 is YYNGEE in the germline V gene. V dropped 0 bases and J dropped 6 bases, with 12 bases sitting between them. The CDR3 extends over 14 amino acids.

The chain employs TRBV6-5 and TRBJ1-2; no clear D gene. Germline V lookup: CDR1 MNHEY, CDR2 SVGAGI. The germline V and J ends were trimmed by 0 bases and 1 base, with 3 bases remaining between them. The CDR3 is made up of 13 amino acids. The CDR3 DNA follows: TGTGCCAGCAGTTACTCGAATAACTATGGCTACACCTTC. It specifies CASSYSNNYGYTF.

The chain combines TRBV30 with TRBJ1-2; D gene uncertain. Germline V gene data show CDR1 as GTSNPN and CDR2 as SVGIG (reference sequence). Trimming took off 3 bases at V and 3 bases at J, with 17 bases between the two ends. The CDR3 length is 15 residues. The CDR3 reads CAWSSPPPIDYGYTF. The CDR3 DNA sequence: TGTGCCTGGAGCTCCCCACCACCTATCGACTATGGCTACACCTTC.